The 16 T cell receptor beta chains below were found in one sample sequenced in a study of technical replicates of blood from a few donors. Data came from immunoSEQ multiplex PCR; TCRdb stores just in-frame clones and leaves some out. The data hold around 77,000 clones, with roughly 92% observed a single time. What was sequenced was T cells isolated from PBMCs. The origin of the receptors is a human donor in good health.

The chain is built from TRBV15 and TRBJ1-4; D gene unclear. V lost 7 bases to trimming and J lost 8 bases, with 8 bases between them. The length of the CDR3 is 11 residues. Germline CDR1 and CDR2: LNHNV and YYDKDF (reference sequence). CDR3 bases: TGTGCCACCATCGCGGGAGAAAAACTGTTTTTT. Translation gives CATIAGEKLFF.

The chain has TRBV4-1 and TRBJ2-3; D not resolved. This CDR3 is built from 14 residues. V lost 1 base to trimming and J lost 8 bases, with 13 bases between them. Germline CDR1 reads MGHRA; CDR2 reads YSYEKL. The CDR3 DNA reads as TGCGCCAGCAGCCAAGTTCAGTCCGTAATTACGCAGTATTTT. The encoded protein is CASSQVQSVITQYF.

The V and J genes are TRBV10-3 and TRBJ2-7; 9 bases match TRBD1. The CDR3 has 15 residues. In germline, CDR1 is ENHRY, CDR2 SYGVKD. V was clipped by 4 bases and J by 6 bases; unmatched bases: 10. Written as DNA, the CDR3 is TGTGCCATCAGTGCGACCGGGACAGGGTTGGGCGAGCAGTACTTC. This encodes CAISATGTGLGEQYF.

The gene calls are TRBV5-6 and TRBJ1-1; unclear D gene. Germline CDR1 SGHDT, CDR2 YYEEEE. Trimming shortened V by 6 bases and J by 6 bases, and 18 bases separated the two germline ends. The CDR3 extends over 14 amino acids. CDR3 in DNA: TGTGCCAGCACCGTGTTGGGAGGGAGGGCTGAAGCTTTCTTT. Residues: CASTVLGGRAEAFF.

The rearrangement joins TRBV28 to TRBJ2-1; TRBD1 matches 10 bases. Germline CDR1 and CDR2: MDHEN and SYDVKM. There are 15 residues in the CDR3. The V segment lost 9 bases and the J segment 6 bases; nucleotides outside the gene matches: 11. The CDR3 DNA is TGTGCCAGTATGACCGGGACAGGGGATGTCAATGAGCAGTTCTTC. Translating gives CASMTGTGDVNEQFF.

The V and J genes are TRBV5-1 and TRBJ1-1; unclear D gene. CDR1 is SGHRS, CDR2 YFSETQ, per germline. The CDR3 contains 13 residues. V gave up 4 bases and J gave up 3 bases, with 10 bases separating them. CDR3 in DNA: TGCGCCAGCAGCAACCGGGGAGACACTGAAGCTTTCTTT. This sequence encodes CASSNRGDTEAFF.

This chain's CDR3 is CASSPQYGGIDQPQHF. CDR3 in DNA: TGTGCCAGCAGCCCTCAATATGGGGGGATAGATCAGCCCCAGCATTTT. The rearrangement links TRBV4-2 to TRBJ1-5; maybe TRBD1 (5 bases). CDR1 and CDR2 (germline): LGHNA, YNFKEQ. The CDR3 runs to 16 residues. Trimming stripped 4 bases from V and 5 bases from J, with 18 bases between.

The chain carries TRBV30 and TRBJ1-5, with D possibly matching TRBD1 (5 bases). Trimming shortened V by 3 bases and J by 3 bases, and 9 bases separated the two germline ends. The CDR3 loop spans 13 amino acids. The germline V gene has CDR1 GTSNPN and CDR2 SVGIG (reference sequence). The CDR3 loop is CAWRGEINQPQHF. The CDR3 nucleotides are TGTGCCTGGAGAGGGGAAATCAATCAGCCCCAGCATTTT.

The chain combines TRBV5-4 with TRBJ2-2; 8 positions match TRBD1. Germline values: CDR1 SGHNT, CDR2 YYREEE (reference sequence). CDR3 length: 14 residues. The V gene end was trimmed by 5 bases and the J gene end by 6 bases; junction bases not matched to a gene: 6. The CDR3 sequence is CASRLQGAPGELFF. The CDR3 nucleotides read TGTGCCAGCAGGCTTCAGGGGGCGCCCGGGGAGCTGTTTTTT. The complete variable domain, with remaining parts taken from reference TRBV5-4 and TRBJ2-2, reads ETGVTQSPTHLIKTRGQQVTLRCSSQSGHNTVSWYQQALGQGPQFIFQYYREEENGRGNFPPRFSGLQFPNYSSELNVNALELDDSALYLCASRLQGAPGELFFGEGSRLTVL.

The J gene is TRBJ2-7, the V gene TRBV28; 7 bases match TRBD2. This CDR3 is 15 amino acids long. The V and J ends lost 2 bases and 3 bases, in that order; junction bases with no gene match: 7. From germline, CDR1 is MDHEN and CDR2 SYDVKM. The CDR3 is CASSLAGTTSYEQYF. The DNA for the CDR3 is TGTGCCAGCAGTTTAGCGGGGACTACCAGCTACGAGCAGTACTTC.

The chain links TRBV7-3 to TRBJ2-5; 7 bases are a match to TRBD1. CDR3 length: 19 amino acids. CDR1 is SGHTA and CDR2 is FQGTGA in the germline V gene. V was clipped by 1 base and J by 1 base; unmatched bases: 15. Here the CDR3 reads CASSLIFGQESLTQETQYF. The DNA of the CDR3 is TGTGCCAGCAGCTTAATTTTTGGACAGGAATCTTTAACCCAAGAGACCCAGTACTTC.

This chain uses TRBV7-2 with TRBJ2-7; 13 bases line up with TRBD2. This CDR3 region has 16 residues. V shed 3 bases, J shed 7 bases, and the junction held 9 bases outside the gene matches. Germline CDR1 is SGHTA and CDR2 is FQGNSA. CDR3 sequence reads: CASSFTGLAGAGEQYF. The CDR3 bases are TGTGCCAGCAGCTTTACTGGACTAGCGGGAGCAGGGGAGCAGTACTTC.

The chain has TRBV19 and TRBJ2-7; 8 bases agree with TRBD2. Losses at the gene ends were 1 base for V and 4 bases for J; bases not matched to a gene: 9. From germline, CDR1 is LNHDA and CDR2 SQIVND (reference sequence). CDR3 size: 16 residues. The CDR3 region is CASSIAATSALYEQYF. For the CDR3, the DNA is TGTGCCAGTAGTATAGCGGCGACTAGCGCCCTATACGAGCAGTACTTC. Supplemented by reference TRBV19 and TRBJ2-7, the full variable domain reads DGGITQSPKYLFRKEGQNVTLSCEQNLNHDAMYWYRQDPGQGLRLIYYSQIVNDFQKGDIAEGYSVSREKKESFPLTVTSAQKNPTAFYLCASSIAATSALYEQYFGPGTRLTVT.

This clone was counted once. CDR3 bases: TGTGCCAGCAACGAGGGACAGGGCTACACCTTC. Its translation is CASNEGQGYTF. The chain couples TRBV2 to TRBJ1-2; 7 positions match TRBD1. Unmatched junction bases numbered 4, after V lost 7 bases and J lost 8 bases. The CDR3 covers 11 residues. CDR1 is SNHLY and CDR2 is FYNNEI in the germline V gene.

This CDR3 is CATRRGLAGSEQYF. The DNA for the CDR3 is TGTGCCACCCGTCGGGGACTAGCGGGATCCGAGCAGTACTTC. The chain has TRBV2 and TRBJ2-7, with 13 bases that match TRBD2. Germline V gene sequence: CDR1 SNHLY, CDR2 FYNNEI. V lost 10 bases and J lost 6; bases outside the gene matches: 9. This CDR3 comprises 14 residues.

This rearrangement joins TRBV27 to TRBJ1-2; a possible D gene is TRBD1 (5 bases). Between the trimmed V and J ends, which lost 0 bases and 3 bases, there was a span of 5 bases. Germline lookup yields CDR1 MNHEY and CDR2 SMNVEV (reference sequence). The CDR3 loop spans 13 amino acids. The CDR3 sequence is CASSLSRDYGYTF. The CDR3 DNA follows: TGTGCCAGCAGTTTATCCAGGGACTATGGCTACACCTTC.